The clone carrying this T cell receptor beta chain was seen repeatedly, ten times or more. Its antigen is unidentified. UMIs and a universal primer site were added when TCR cDNA was made by 5'RACE template switching. TCRdb fed the 5' RACE reads into MiXCR, producing one record per CDR3 protein. Among 110,000 or so distinct CDR3 sequences listed, roughly 7.2% were seen once. The CDR3 covers 16 residues. Trimming removed 7 bases at V and 4 bases at J, with 22 bases between. This entry comes from a study of T cells after yellow fever vaccination. General observations from the study: A weaker secondary response peaked on day 5, the primary on day 15. Across the CD4 and CD8 compartments, a small share of clonotypes was present in both.

This clonotype was sampled from a man between 18 and 29 years old who received the YFV17D yellow fever vaccine. This chain uses TRBV12-3 or TRBV12-4 with TRBJ1-2; D unresolved. The sequencing here drew on CD4+ T cells sorted from PBMCs, taken around 45 days after the first yellow fever vaccination. The DNA for the CDR3 is TGTGCCAGCACCCCCCACCCCCCGGGAAGCGGCTATGGCTACACCTTC. The encoded protein is CASTPHPPGSGYGYTF.